These T cell receptor beta chains were read from a single sample in a study of shared clonotypes between healthy human individuals. The protocol was immunoSEQ multiplex PCR, while the TCRdb copy is restricted to in-frame clones and leaves out a portion. The profile shows hundreds of thousands of clones, more than 95% of them singletons. The sequencing input was naive CD4+ T cells sorted from blood. These receptor sequences come from a young woman in good health. CDR3s include the opening cysteine and the closing phenylalanine or tryptophan. The D gene is left open where the match is weak. The listing skips clone size in some rows; elsewhere it reads once, few, many or a size class.

d_call j_call v_call clone_size cdr3_nt cdr3_aa
TRBD2 TRBJ2-1 TRBV7-9 - TGTGCCAGCAGCTTAGGGCCCCGACTAGCGGGTTTCAATGAGCAGTTCTTC CASSLGPRLAGFNEQFF
TRBD1 TRBJ1-5 TRBV19 - TGTGCCAGTAGTCAGACGGGACAGCTAAATCGACAGCATTTT CASSQTGQLNRQHF
TRBD1 TRBJ1-3 TRBV28 - TGTGCCAGTGCCTCAGGACAGGCATCAGGAAACACCATATATTTT CASASGQASGNTIYF
TRBD2 TRBJ2-2 TRBV2 - TGTGCCAGCAGTGTGACTAGCGCGAACACCGGGGAGCTGTTTTTT CASSVTSANTGELFF
- TRBJ2-7 TRBV19 - TGTGCCAGTAGTCCCCTCGGGCAGGGGACGGGAGAGCAGTACTTC CASSPLGQGTGEQYF
- TRBJ2-7 TRBV9 - TGTGCCAGCAGCGTTCTGGACAGCTCCTACGAGCAGTACTTC CASSVLDSSYEQYF
TRBD1 TRBJ1-6 TRBV6-6 - TGTGCCAGCAGTTCGACAGGGTACGCCTATAATTCACCCCTCCACTTT CASSSTGYAYNSPLHF
- TRBJ1-5 TRBV28 once TGTGCCAGCAGTTTATTTCGGGGGTGGCAGCCCCAGCATTTT CASSLFRGWQPQHF
TRBD1 TRBJ2-2 TRBV4-2 - TGTGCCAGCAGCCAGCTAACAGGGGATGGCACCGGGGAGCTGTTTTTT CASSQLTGDGTGELFF
TRBD1 TRBJ2-2 TRBV19 - TGTGCCAGTAGAACAGGGGGGAAGTCGACCGGGGAGCTGTTTTTT CASRTGGKSTGELFF
TRBD1 TRBJ1-3 TRBV28 - TGTGCCAGCAGGCGACAGGGGAATAGCGGAAACACCATATATTTT CASRRQGNSGNTIYF
- TRBJ1-4 TRBV5-5 - TGTGCCAGCAGCCCTGCCGCTGGAGAAAAACTGTTTTTT CASSPAAGEKLFF
- TRBJ1-3 TRBV2 - TGTGCCAGCAGTGAACAGGGGTACGGAAACACCATATATTTT CASSEQGYGNTIYF
TRBD2 TRBJ2-7 TRBV5-4 - TGTGCCAGCAGCTTTTTCGGCTCTAGCGGGAGTATCGACGAGCAGTACTTC CASSFFGSSGSIDEQYF
- TRBJ1-5 TRBV28 - TGTGCCAGCAGTTTAGGTCAGGAGGCAATTCAGCCCCAGCATTTT CASSLGQEAIQPQHF
TRBD1 TRBJ1-2 TRBV30 - TGTGCCTGGGACAGGGTTACTAACTATGGCTACACCTTC CAWDRVTNYGYTF
TRBD2 TRBJ2-1 TRBV14 - TGTGCCAGCAGCCAAGATCCCGCGCCTAGCGGGGGAAATGAGCAGTTCTTC CASSQDPAPSGGNEQFF
- TRBJ2-7 TRBV2 - TGTGCCAGCAGTGATGGGAGGCAGTACTTC CASSDGRQYF
TRBD2 TRBJ2-3 TRBV7-9 - TGTGCCAGCAGCTTGAGCGGGAGTATGGCAGATACGCAGTATTTT CASSLSGSMADTQYF
TRBD1 TRBJ1-1 TRBV13 - TGTGCCAGCAGGACAGGGTTAATCAACACTGAAGCTTTCTTT CASRTGLINTEAFF
- TRBJ2-7 TRBV11-2 - TGTGCCTCCTCGGAGCCCCTCAACGAGCAGTACTTC CASSEPLNEQYF
- TRBJ1-4 TRBV5-1 - TGCGCCAGCAGACTTATGGGCCTAGAAAATGAAAAACTGTTTTTT CASRLMGLENEKLFF
- TRBJ1-1 TRBV5-1 - TGCGCCAGCAGCTTTGGACCCAACACTGAAGCTTTCTTT CASSFGPNTEAFF
- TRBJ2-5 TRBV19 - TGTGCCAGTAGATCGGCCGCGGGGGAGACCCAGTACTTC CASRSAAGETQYF
- TRBJ2-6 TRBV15 - TGTGCCACCAGGGCAAAAGGTACTGGGGCCAACGTCCTGACTTTC CATRAKGTGANVLTF
- TRBJ1-1 TRBV5-1 - TGCGCCAGCAGCTTGGAGGTCTTGAACACTGAAGCTTTCTTT CASSLEVLNTEAFF
TRBD2 TRBJ2-7 TRBV7-7 - TGTGCCAGCAGCTTAGAGCGGGAGGGACCCTACGAGCAGTACTTC CASSLEREGPYEQYF
TRBD2 TRBJ2-3 TRBV5-1 once TGCGCCAGCAGCCCGGGACTAGCGGGAGAGGTAGATACGCAGTATTTT CASSPGLAGEVDTQYF
- TRBJ2-7 TRBV15 - TGTGCCACCAGCAGAGATAAGGTACAGCAGTACTTC CATSRDKVQQYF
- TRBJ1-3 TRBV10-2 - TGCGCCAGCTCTACCACAGGGCTATCTGGAAACACCATATATTTT CASSTTGLSGNTIYF
TRBD1 TRBJ2-2 TRBV10-3 - TGTGCCATCAGGGGCCGACAGGGCTCCGATTACACCGGGGAGCTGTTTTTT CAIRGRQGSDYTGELFF
TRBD2 TRBJ2-7 TRBV9 - TGTGCCAGCAGCGTAGTCCCAGGACTAGCGGGAGCGAATTTGTACTTC CASSVVPGLAGANLYF
TRBD2 TRBJ2-5 TRBV11-2 - TGTGCCAGCAGCTTAGTGGCTAGCGGGACTAAAGAGACCCAGTACTTC CASSLVASGTKETQYF
- TRBJ1-5 TRBV28 - TGTGCCAGCAGTCTACCCCACGGACCAAATCAGCCCCAGCATTTT CASSLPHGPNQPQHF
- TRBJ2-1 TRBV5-4 - TGTGCCAGCAGCTTGGTAGACAGCGAGCAGTTCTTC CASSLVDSEQFF
- TRBJ2-1 TRBV7-2 - TGTGCCAGCAGCCCAAGGGGCGGGACCTACAATGAGCAGTTCTTC CASSPRGGTYNEQFF
TRBD1 TRBJ1-4 TRBV11-2 - TGTGCCAGCAGCTCTCCCAGGCGACAGGGTCCGAGGGAAAAACTGTTTTTT CASSSPRRQGPREKLFF
TRBD1 TRBJ1-5 TRBV28 - TGTGCCAGCAGTCGATTCGGGACAGTCGGCCCGCCCCAGCATTTT CASSRFGTVGPPQHF
- TRBJ2-2 TRBV28 - TGTGCCAGCAGATCAGGGTCTAACGGGGAGCTGTTTTTT CASRSGSNGELFF
TRBD2 TRBJ2-7 TRBV5-4 - TGTGCCAGCAGCTTGTGGCGGCTAGCGGGAGGGCCCTACGAGCAGTACTTC CASSLWRLAGGPYEQYF
TRBD2 TRBJ2-1 TRBV9 - TGTGCCAGCAGCTTCGGGACTAGCGGGAGTTTTAATGAGCAGTTCTTC CASSFGTSGSFNEQFF
- TRBJ2-7 TRBV7-5 - TGTGTCAGAATACGGGGGGGGACCCTCTCCTACGAGCAGTACTTC CVRIRGGTLSYEQYF
- TRBJ1-1 TRBV5-5 once TGTGCCAGCAGCCCGTTGCACACTGAAGCTTTCTTT CASSPLHTEAFF
TRBD2 TRBJ2-7 TRBV6-1 - TGTGCCAGCAGTGAATGGGGTAGCGGGAGGGCCTACGAGCAGTACTTC CASSEWGSGRAYEQYF
- TRBJ1-1 TRBV19 - TGTGCCAGTAGTATTTCACCGGGGTGGTGGACTGAAGCTTTCTTT CASSISPGWWTEAFF